In this sample, the clone carrying this T cell receptor beta chain turned up a few times. Its antigen is as yet unknown. Time point indicated: persistent/refractory GD, antithyroid drugs over 5 years with positive TRAb. PBMC RNA served as the TCR library source. CDR3 regions were amplified by Arm-PCR using iRepertoire HTBI primers to build TCR beta libraries. TCRdb called the multiplex PCR reads again in MiXCR, with one record for every CDR3 protein. Of approximately 690,000 distinct CDR3 sequences in the sample, 25% to 30% were seen once. This entry is derived from a study of regulatory T cells in long-lasting Graves disease. After removal of 0 bases from V and 4 bases from J, the junction contained 18 bases not matched to a gene. There are 19 residues in the CDR3. Per germline, CDR1 DFQATT and CDR2 SNEGSKA (reference sequence). Study results and caveats: It was possible that the small sample size reduced accuracy. Favored gene segments in persistent disease were TRBV28, TRBJ1-2 and TRBJ2-5. Public clonotype sharing was higher in persistent than newly diagnosed patients. Persistent Graves' patients showed reduced TCR diversity versus newly diagnosed patients.

The genes are TRBV20-1 and TRBJ2-7; 10 positions match TRBD2. This TCR was sampled from a female donor with Graves disease. This material consisted of peripheral blood mononuclear cells (PBMCs), taken when the disease was refractory, from a patient treated with antithyroid drugs. The CDR3 nucleotides are TGCAGTGCTAGAGATATTAGAGGACTAGCGGCCCTGCAGGGTTACGAGCAGTACTTC. Translating gives CSARDIRGLAALQGYEQYF.